This T cell receptor beta chain appears in the sequencing data of a study of vaccination and CD4 T cells after COVID-19. Looking at the study overall: It was a median roughly 92 days after diagnosis, with a range of 35 to 161, that post-COVID samples were drawn.

The Oncomine TCR Beta short-read assay sequenced DNA from cultured CD4+ T cells. One entry per CDR3 protein, called by TCRdb with MiXCR from the PCR reads. The profile shows over 15,000 distinct CDR3 sequences, around 80% of them singletons. Noted treatment: approximately 9-day PBMC culture with coronavirus spike peptide pools or control peptides (ViraFEST assay). Researchers reported culturing approximately 2 million PBMCs per well with approximately 9.6 IU/ml IL-2 and about 10 ug/ml peptide pools. After culture for about ten days, isolation of CD4+ T cells was performed by negative selection. Overall study results and limits: Convalescent patients showed a median approximately 83% of reactive clones that were seen only post-vaccination.

As regards this clonotype: Its antigen is not known.

The CDR3 sequence is 16 residues long. CDR1 and CDR2 from the germline V gene are DFQATT and SNEGSKA (reference sequence). Trimming removed 3 bases from V and 4 bases from J; junction bases left unmatched: 14. This sequence was found in a human donor who received a COVID-19 vaccine. The material sequenced was CD4+ T cells from blood, cultured in vitro, taken after SARS-CoV-2 vaccination. The chain couples TRBV20-1 to TRBJ2-5, with TRBD1 matching over 7 bases. In DNA, the CDR3 is TGCAGTGCTAGGGAAATCACTCAGGGGGTGAGAGAGACCCAGTACTTC. This sequence encodes CSAREITQGVRETQYF.